This record covers a single T cell receptor beta chain. The antigen remains undetermined. The sample carries other DNA sequences with the same CDR3. The table came from immunoSEQ multiplex PCR; TCRdb's copy has only in-frame clones and leaves some out. The sample consists of approximately 1.4 million clones, 95% to 99% of them appearing once. The CDR3 sequence is 14 residues long. Trimming removed 0 bases at V and 5 bases at J, with 11 bases between. Germline lookup yields CDR1 SGDLS and CDR2 YYNGEE. The sample comes from a study of shared clonotypes between healthy human individuals. Study details: Donors were two women and three men aged 18 to 49. Each donor's CD8 memory used one plate, CD8 naive two, each CD4 subset three.

General observations from the study: The naive CD4 repertoires of a few donors were compared, and around 5% of clonotypes were shared. Blood alone was sampled, and tissue repertoires likely differ.

The chain joins TRBV9 to TRBJ2-5; D call uncertain. Sequenced: naive CD4+ T cells sorted from blood. Subset specified: CD45RA+ positively selected. This clonotype was sampled from a young man in good health. The CDR3 DNA reads as TGTGCCAGCAGCGTAGCCCCGACCGGGGAGACCCAGTACTTC. It translates to CASSVAPTGETQYF.